This entry is about one T cell receptor beta chain. Its antigen remains unknown. The data were taken from a study of CXCR3-negative and CXCR3-positive naive CD8 T cells. The study, taken as a whole, reports: Both naive subsets showed comparably high diversity, and memory CD8+ cells showed much lower diversity. Compared with CXCR3-negative naive cells, CXCR3-positive naive cells showed more hydrophobic TRB CDR3s. Both naive subsets carried similar amounts of surface CD5, so TCR strength was inferred from TRB CDR3 properties.

Carrying UMI labels, the TRB cDNA libraries were prepared through 5' RACE. TCRdb reanalyzed the 5' RACE reads, giving one entry per CDR3 protein sequence and no DNA. The sample table includes 90,000 to 150,000 distinct CDR3 sequences. This CDR3 has 16 residues. The germline V gene has CDR1 DFQATT and CDR2 SNEGSKA (reference sequence). This chain joins TRBV20-1 and TRBJ2-1; TCRdb's assignment of TRBD1 cannot be checked, as there is no DNA. The source of this sequence is a human donor in good health. Some clones in this sample may be carry-over from other donors' samples. Sequences were obtained from naive CXCR3+ CD8+ T cells from blood. The subset here: CD45RO-CCR7+CD27+CD95- naive CD8+ T cells expressing CXCR3 (TNR3+). CDR3 in amino acids: CSARDLGGHRINEQFF.